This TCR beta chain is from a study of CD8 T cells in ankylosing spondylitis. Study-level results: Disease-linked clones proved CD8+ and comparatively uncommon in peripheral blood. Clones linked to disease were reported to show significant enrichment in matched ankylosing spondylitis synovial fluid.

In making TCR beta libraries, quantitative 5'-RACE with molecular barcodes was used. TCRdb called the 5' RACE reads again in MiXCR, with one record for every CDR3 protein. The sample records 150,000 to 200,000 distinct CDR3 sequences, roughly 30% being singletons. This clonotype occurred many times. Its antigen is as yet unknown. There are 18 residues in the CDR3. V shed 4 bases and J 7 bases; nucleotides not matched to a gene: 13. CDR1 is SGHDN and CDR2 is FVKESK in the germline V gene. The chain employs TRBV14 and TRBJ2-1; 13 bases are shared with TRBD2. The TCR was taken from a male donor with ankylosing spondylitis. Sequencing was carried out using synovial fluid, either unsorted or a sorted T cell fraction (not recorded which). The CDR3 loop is CASSLRGLAGAWRNEQFF. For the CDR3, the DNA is TGTGCCAGCAGCCTCAGAGGACTAGCGGGAGCCTGGCGGAATGAGCAGTTCTTC.